Listed below are T cell receptor beta chains from one sample, sequenced in a study of read filtering for tumor transcriptome and immune sequencing. TCRdb reprocessed the reads with MiXCR, giving one entry per CDR3 protein. Of about 130,000 distinct CDR3 sequences detected, around 14% appear once; the ten largest clones hold approximately 8%. The specimen was a population of CD138-negative cells sorted from bone marrow. These receptors all stem from a donor at least 40 years old with multiple myeloma. CDR3s include the opening cysteine and the closing phenylalanine or tryptophan. Fields, in order: J gene, V gene, D gene, clone size, CDR3 DNA, CDR3 protein. D genes are given only for firm matches. Rows give clone size only sometimes, using once, few, many, or a class for an expanded clone.

TRBJ2-2 TRBV7-9 NA NA TGTGCCAGCAGCTTAGCGTTAGGGGAGGCCAACACCGGGGAGCTGTTTTTT CASSLALGEANTGELFF
TRBJ2-1 TRBV29-1 NA many TGCAGCGGGGGTGCGAGCTCCTACAATGAGCAGTTCTTC CSGGASSYNEQFF
TRBJ1-5 TRBV19 NA NA TGTGCCAGTAGTACCGTCCCCACCCCCAATCAGCCCCAGCATTTT CASSTVPTPNQPQHF
TRBJ2-5 TRBV3-1 TRBD2 many TGTGCCAGCAGCCCAGGACTAGCGGACCAAGAGACCCAGTACTTC CASSPGLADQETQYF
TRBJ1-3 TRBV20-1 NA NA TGCAGTGCTAGAGATCATACACGACCCCTTTTTCTCTCTGGAAACACCATATATTTT CSARDHTRPLFLSGNTIYF
TRBJ2-2 TRBV19 NA many TGTGCCAGCGGGCGCGGGGAGCTGTTTTTT CASGRGELFF
TRBJ1-1 TRBV12-3/TRBV12-4 NA NA TGTGCCAGCAGGGCCTCCGGGGGTGCTGAAGCTTTCTTT CASRASGGAEAFF
TRBJ2-2 TRBV29-1 NA many TGCAGCGTTGAAGGTCTGCGGTCCCGCACCGGGGAGCTGTTTTTT CSVEGLRSRTGELFF
TRBJ1-1 TRBV4-1 NA NA TGCGCCAGCAGCCAATCACAGGGATTTCGTATGAACACTGAAGCTTTCTTT CASSQSQGFRMNTEAFF
TRBJ2-2 TRBV11-2 NA many TGTGCCAGCAGCTTAGGGCGGGAATCGAACACCGGGGAGCTGTTTTTT CASSLGRESNTGELFF
TRBJ1-1 TRBV6-5 NA many TGTGCCAGCAGTTACTTTGGGGTCGTGAACACTGAAGCTTTCTTT CASSYFGVVNTEAFF
TRBJ2-2 TRBV6-2/TRBV6-3 TRBD2 NA TGTGCCAGCAGTTACTTAGCGGGAGCCACCGGGGAGCTGTTTTTT CASSYLAGATGELFF
TRBJ1-2 TRBV15 TRBD1 many TGTGCCACCAGCAGAGCGATGGGACAGCAATTCAACTATGGCTACACCTTC CATSRAMGQQFNYGYTF
TRBJ2-7 TRBV30 TRBD1 many TGTGCCTGGGAGGGGGCGAGCTCCTACGAGCAGTACTTC CAWEGASSYEQYF
TRBJ1-1 TRBV20-1 TRBD1 many TGCAGTGCTGGAAGGACAGGGACAATGAACACTGAAGCTTTCTTT CSAGRTGTMNTEAFF
TRBJ2-7 TRBV3-1 TRBD2 NA TGTGCCTCCCCGGAGCGGGGATCCTACGAGCAGTACTTC CASPERGSYEQYF
TRBJ2-3 TRBV7-2 TRBD2 NA TGTGCCAGCAGCTCCTACGGGGGGGCGAGAGATACGCAGTATTTT CASSSYGGARDTQYF
TRBJ1-6 TRBV6-5 NA many TGTGCCAGCAGTTCCGTGAAGTCACCCCTCCACTTT CASSSVKSPLHF
TRBJ1-5 TRBV20-1 TRBD1 many TGCAGTGCTGCCCAACCCGGGACAGGGCTAAGCAATCAGCCCCAGCATTTT CSAAQPGTGLSNQPQHF
TRBJ2-5 TRBV7-6 NA NA TGTGCCAGCAGCTTAGTTGGGGCCAGGGAGACCCAGTACTTC CASSLVGARETQYF
TRBJ2-1 TRBV20-1 TRBD1 many TGCAGTGCTAGAGGGAAGGGGGCCCCCTACAATGAGCAGTTCTTC CSARGKGAPYNEQFF
TRBJ2-3 TRBV6-1 NA many TGTGCCAGCAGCCCCCAGGCCTGGTCCACAGATACGCAGTATTTT CASSPQAWSTDTQYF
TRBJ2-1 TRBV12-3/TRBV12-4 NA many TGTGCCAGCAGTTTCTTACTAGTTGGAGGTGAGCAGTCCTTC CASSFLLVGGEQSF
TRBJ1-4 TRBV28 NA many TGTGCCAGCAGTTCGGGGGCAGTGACTGAAAAACTGTTTTTT CASSSGAVTEKLFF
TRBJ2-7 TRBV6-1 NA many TGTGCCAGCTCAGATATGGGCGAGCCACCCGGCGAGCAGTACTTC CASSDMGEPPGEQYF
TRBJ2-5 TRBV20-1 NA few TGCAGTGCTAGAATTACCTCCGGGACGATCCACGGGACCCAGTACTTC CSARITSGTIHGTQYF
TRBJ2-3 TRBV7-2 NA few TGTGCCAGCAGCCTAGGGGTAGCGGTACGCACAGATACGCAGTATTTT CASSLGVAVRTDTQYF
TRBJ1-3 TRBV7-6 NA NA TGTGCCAGCAGCTTAGCGCGGGGCTCTGGAAACACCATATATTTT CASSLARGSGNTIYF
TRBJ2-1 TRBV29-1 NA many TGCAGCGTCGACAAGGGCCTCTACAATGAGCAGTTCTTC CSVDKGLYNEQFF
TRBJ2-1 TRBV6-1 NA many TGTGCCAGCAGGCAAACAAAGAGCTCCTACAATGAGCAGTTCTTC CASRQTKSSYNEQFF
TRBJ1-5 TRBV6-6 NA NA TGTGCCAGCAACCGAAACCCCGGGTCGAGCGATCAGCCCCAGCATTTT CASNRNPGSSDQPQHF
TRBJ1-1 TRBV4-3 NA many TGCGCCAGCAGCCAAAGTCATGGGTGGGAACGGGACACTGAAGCTTTCTTT CASSQSHGWERDTEAFF
TRBJ2-1 TRBV7-2 NA many TGTGCCAGCAGCTATACGTTGGGCAGGGGAAAGAGGAATGAGCAGTTCTTC CASSYTLGRGKRNEQFF
TRBJ2-3 TRBV27 NA many TGTGCCAGCACCACCAACTCTGGGGCAGATACGCAGTATTTT CASTTNSGADTQYF
TRBJ1-4 TRBV7-9 TRBD1 many TGTGCCAGCAGCTTCCGGGAGGCAGGGGGTAATGAAAAACTGTTTTTT CASSFREAGGNEKLFF
TRBJ2-2 TRBV18 NA many TGTGCCAGCTCACAAGACTCAGACACCGGGGAGCTGTTTTTT CASSQDSDTGELFF
TRBJ2-3 TRBV12-3/TRBV12-4 TRBD2 many TGTGCCAGCAGTCCCCGTGGACTAGCGGGAAGCACAGATACGCAGTATTTT CASSPRGLAGSTDTQYF
TRBJ2-3 TRBV7-2 NA many TGTGCCAGCAGCTTAGAGAGGGCCAACACAGATACGCAGTATTTT CASSLERANTDTQYF
TRBJ1-4 TRBV12-3/TRBV12-4 NA many TGTGCCAGCAGCCTCAGTAACGAAAAACTGTTTTTT CASSLSNEKLFF
TRBJ2-5 TRBV7-2 NA NA TGTGCCAGCAGCTTACCACGGTTCCAAGAGACCCAGTACTTC CASSLPRFQETQYF
TRBJ1-3 TRBV12-3/TRBV12-4 NA few TGTGCCAGCAGCCCTTTCAGGACTGGAAACACCATATATTTT CASSPFRTGNTIYF